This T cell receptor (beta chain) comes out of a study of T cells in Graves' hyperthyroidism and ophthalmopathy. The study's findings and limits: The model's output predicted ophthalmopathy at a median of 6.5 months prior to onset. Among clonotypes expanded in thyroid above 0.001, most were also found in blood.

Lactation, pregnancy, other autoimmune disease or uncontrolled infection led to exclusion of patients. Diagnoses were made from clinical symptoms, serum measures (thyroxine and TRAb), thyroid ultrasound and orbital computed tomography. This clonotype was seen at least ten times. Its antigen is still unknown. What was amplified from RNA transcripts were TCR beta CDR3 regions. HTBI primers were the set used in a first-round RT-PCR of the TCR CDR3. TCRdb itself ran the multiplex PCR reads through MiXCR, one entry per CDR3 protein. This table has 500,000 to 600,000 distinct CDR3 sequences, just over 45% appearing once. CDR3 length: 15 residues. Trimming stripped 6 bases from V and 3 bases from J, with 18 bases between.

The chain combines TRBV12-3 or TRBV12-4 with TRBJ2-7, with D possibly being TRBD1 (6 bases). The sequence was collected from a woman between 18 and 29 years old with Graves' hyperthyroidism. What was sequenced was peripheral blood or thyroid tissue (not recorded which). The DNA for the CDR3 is TGTGCCAGCAGCCCGAGTTGGGCAGGGGTCTACGAGCAGTACTTC. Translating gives CASSPSWAGVYEQYF.